This TCR beta chain appears in the sequencing data of a study of tumor-infiltrating T cells and Merkel cell polyomavirus. As for the study in general: CD8+ T cells recognized the Merkel cell polyomavirus KLL epitope. Chemotherapy, radiation and immunotherapies were given, not standardized across patients. Study-level findings and limits: A limitation is the study's small number of patients.

Every patient's tumor was robustly positive for Merkel cell polyomavirus Large T antigen on immunohistochemistry. Patients were all Caucasian, aged about 50 to 80, median around 60. Lymph node tumors were analyzed for unknown-primary nodal or insufficient-primary cases. Of note for this clone: The antigen is unknown.

Measured with immunoSEQ multiplex PCR; TCRdb has only the in-frame clones, and not every one. The table lists approximately 2,000 clones, approximately 98% of them singletons. Germline lookup yields CDR1 GTSNPN and CDR2 SVGIG (reference sequence). Trimming removed 4 bases at V and 2 bases at J, with 11 bases between. The CDR3 is 13 residues long. This chain joins TRBV30 and TRBJ1-2; TRBD1 might be the D (6 bases). This receptor was identified in a man between 65 and 79 years old with Merkel cell carcinoma. The material sequenced was lymph node tissue. The CDR3 DNA sequence: TGTGCCTGGAACACCAGGGGAAACTATGGCTACACCTTC. The encoded protein is CAWNTRGNYGYTF.